This T cell receptor beta chain comes out of a study of cytotoxic CD8 clonotypes in ibrutinib-treated CLL. On the study more broadly: The study included 11 relapsed/refractory and roughly 15 treatment-naive patients; 17 had IGHV unmutated disease. General study results and limits: Clonality was higher at ibrutinib response and returned toward baseline at progression. Circulating CD8+ T-cell counts were tracked by baseline clonality, which exceeded that of age-matched healthy donors.

Points on this clone: Its matching antigen is unknown.

CDR1 is MNHEY and CDR2 is SVGAGI in the germline V gene. The ends lost 5 bases at V and 4 bases at J; junction bases unmatched: 4. This CDR3 is built from 14 residues. Libraries were prepared by immunoSEQ multiplex PCR; TCRdb keeps only in-frame clonotypes and omits some of them. In the table there are fewer than 400,000 clones, over 60% of which are singletons. Sample: PBMCs, taken after 36 months of ibrutinib treatment. This chain connects TRBV6-5 to TRBJ2-7, with TRBD2 matching over 11 bases. The clonotype was recovered from a human donor with chronic lymphocytic leukemia. CDR3 coding DNA: TGTGCCAGCAGTGATAGCGGGGGGGCGTACGAGCAGTACTTC. Protein: CASSDSGGAYEQYF.